What follows describes a single T cell receptor (beta chain). The antigen is unknown. The data stem from a study of blood T cells in healthy people across ages. General study points: It was not known whether donors were CMV positive (a possible confounder of expanded clonotype changes).

Using a J-beta primer mix together with a sample-barcoded 5' primer, a second PCR was run for roughly 6 to 12 cycles. CDR3-containing paired-end reads numbered at least 2.5 million in each sample. Each CDR3 protein gets one entry after TCRdb re-called the 5' RACE reads with MiXCR. The repertoire holds some 800,000 distinct CDR3 sequences, with just under 25% as singletons. Germline V lookup: CDR1 SGHRS, CDR2 YFSETQ. The V gene lost 4 bases and the J gene lost 6 bases, with 20 bases spanning the gap. The CDR3 has 16 residues. At least 6 million PBMCs were isolated per sample. The same data also went into a second study, on T cells of mothers and their children.

This chain connects TRBV5-1 to TRBJ2-1; D might be TRBD1 or TRBD2, each matching 7 bases. The TCR originated in a boy aged 10-17 years in good health. Material for sequencing was blood. The CDR3 coding sequence is TGCGCCAGCAGCCCAGGGGGGGGATTTATTAGCAATGAGCAGTTCTTC. Amino acid sequence: CASSPGGGFISNEQFF.